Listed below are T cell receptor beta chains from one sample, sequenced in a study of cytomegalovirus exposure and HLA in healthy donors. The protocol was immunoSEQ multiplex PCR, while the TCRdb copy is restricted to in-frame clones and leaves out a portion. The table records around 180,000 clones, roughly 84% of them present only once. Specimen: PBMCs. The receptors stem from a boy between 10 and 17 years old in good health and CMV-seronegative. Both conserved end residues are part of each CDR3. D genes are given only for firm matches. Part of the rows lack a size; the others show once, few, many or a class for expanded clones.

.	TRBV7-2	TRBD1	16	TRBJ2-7	TGTGCCAGCAGCTTTCGGACAGGGGGGTATCCCTACGAGCAGTACTTC	CASSFRTGGYPYEQYF
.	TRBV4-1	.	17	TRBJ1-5	TGCGCCAGCAGCCAACCCAGGGAGGAATATAGCAATCAGCCCCAGCATTTT	CASSQPREEYSNQPQHF
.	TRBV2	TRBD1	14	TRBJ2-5	TGTGCCAGCAGTACCGACAGGGGAGCAAAGACCCAGTACTTC	CASSTDRGAKTQYF
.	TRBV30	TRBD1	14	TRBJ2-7	TGTGCCTGGAGTGAGGGGACAGGGGAATACGAGCAGTACTTC	CAWSEGTGEYEQYF
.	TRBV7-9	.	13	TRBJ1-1	TGTGCCAGCAGCCGGACAGATGGCACTGAAGCTTTCTTT	CASSRTDGTEAFF
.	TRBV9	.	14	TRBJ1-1	TGTGCCAGCAGCGTAGGTGGGGCGAACACTGAAGCTTTCTTT	CASSVGGANTEAFF
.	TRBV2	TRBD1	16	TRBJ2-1	TGTGCCAGCAGTATCCTCCGCGGAACAGGGGGGAATGAGCAGTTCTTC	CASSILRGTGGNEQFF
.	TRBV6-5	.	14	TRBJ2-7	TGTGCCAGCAGTGAATATCACCAGACCTACGAGCAGTACTTC	CASSEYHQTYEQYF
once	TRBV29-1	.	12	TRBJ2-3	TGCTCGGAGCAGAAAAGCACAGATACGCAGTATTTT	CSEQKSTDTQYF
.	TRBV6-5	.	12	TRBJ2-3	TGTGCCAGCAGTTCTACCGTAGATACGCAGTATTTT	CASSSTVDTQYF
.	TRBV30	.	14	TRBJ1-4	TGTGCCTGGAGTGTCGAGGGTTCCGGCGAAAAACTGTTTTTT	CAWSVEGSGEKLFF
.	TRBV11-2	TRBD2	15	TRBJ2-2	TGTGCCAGCAGCTTTGATAGCGGGATGGCAGGGGAGCTGTTTTTT	CASSFDSGMAGELFF
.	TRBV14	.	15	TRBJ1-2	TGTGCCAGCAGCCCATCCCCCCGGGTGGGCTATGGCTACACCTTC	CASSPSPRVGYGYTF
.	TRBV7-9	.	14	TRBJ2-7	TGTGCCAGCAGCTTGTCCGGTTCTGGTTACGAGCAGTACTTC	CASSLSGSGYEQYF
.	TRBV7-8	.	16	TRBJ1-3	TGTGCCAGCAGCTTAGTCCAGGGGAGCTCTGGAAACACCATATATTTT	CASSLVQGSSGNTIYF
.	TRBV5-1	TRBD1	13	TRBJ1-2	TGCGCCAGCAGTCGGGACAGTTCCTATGGCTACACCTTC	CASSRDSSYGYTF
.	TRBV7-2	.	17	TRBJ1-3	TGTGCCAGCAGCTTAGGGGGATTGATGGACACCCGAAACACCATATATTTT	CASSLGGLMDTRNTIYF
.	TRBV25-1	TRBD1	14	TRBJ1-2	TGTGCCAGCAGTGGTGGGACAGCCCACTATGGCTACACCTTC	CASSGGTAHYGYTF
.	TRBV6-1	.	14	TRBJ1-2	TGTGCCAGCAGTGAATCGGCAGGGAGGTATGGCTACACCTTC	CASSESAGRYGYTF
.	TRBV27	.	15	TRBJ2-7	TGTGCCAGCAGTACTTACCGGGACATATCCTACGAGCAGTACTTC	CASSTYRDISYEQYF
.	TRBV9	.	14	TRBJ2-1	TGTGCCAGCAGCGCGGGACTGGGGAACAATGAGCAGTTCTTC	CASSAGLGNNEQFF
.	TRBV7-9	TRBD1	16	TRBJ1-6	TGTGCCAGCAGCTCCTCCGGACAGGGTCGTAATTCACCCCTCCACTTT	CASSSSGQGRNSPLHF
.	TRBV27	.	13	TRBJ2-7	TGTGCCAGCAGTGCCCCGACTTCTTACGAGCAGTACTTC	CASSAPTSYEQYF
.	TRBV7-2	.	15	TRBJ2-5	TGTGCCAGCAGCCCCGAGGGGGGGCGTGTAGAGACCCAGTACTTC	CASSPEGGRVETQYF
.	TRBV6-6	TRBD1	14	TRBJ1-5	TGTGCCAGCAAGACAGGGAACGACAATCAGCCCCAGCATTTT	CASKTGNDNQPQHF
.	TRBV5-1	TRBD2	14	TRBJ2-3	TGCGCCAGCGGGACTAGCGGGAGTGCAGATACGCAGTATTTT	CASGTSGSADTQYF
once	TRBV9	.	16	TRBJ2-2	TGTGCCAGCAGCTCGCACCCGACGGGGAACACCGGGGAGCTGTTTTTT	CASSSHPTGNTGELFF
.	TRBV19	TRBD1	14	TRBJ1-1	TGTGCCAGTAGTACGGCTAAACAGGGGGCTGGGGCTTTCTTT	CASSTAKQGAGAFF
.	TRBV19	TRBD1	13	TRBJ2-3	TGTGCCAGTAGTCTCGGGACAGCCGATACGCAGTATTTT	CASSLGTADTQYF
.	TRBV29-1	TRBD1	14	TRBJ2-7	TGCAGCGTCGTCCACGGACAGGGGACCTACGAGCAGTACTTC	CSVVHGQGTYEQYF
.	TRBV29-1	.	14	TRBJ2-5	TGCAGCGGAAGATCTGACAGGAACGCGGAGACCCAGTACTTC	CSGRSDRNAETQYF
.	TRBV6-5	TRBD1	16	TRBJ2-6	TGTGCCAGCAGTTTTACAGGGGGCTCTGGGGCCAACGTCCTGACTTTC	CASSFTGGSGANVLTF
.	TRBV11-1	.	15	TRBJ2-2	TGTGCCAGCAGCTTGCAGGGGCAGTACACCGGGGAGCTGTTTTTT	CASSLQGQYTGELFF
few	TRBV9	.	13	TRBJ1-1	TGTGCCAGCGGGGGGGGATCGGGCACTGAAGCTTTCTTT	CASGGGSGTEAFF
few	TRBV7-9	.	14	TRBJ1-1	TGTGCCAGCAGCTTAGTCGCAGGGCACTCTGAAGCTTTCTTT	CASSLVAGHSEAFF
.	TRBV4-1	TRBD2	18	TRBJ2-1	TGCGCCAGCAGCCAAGGGCTAGCGGGAGATTGGGTCCACAATGAGCAGTTCTTC	CASSQGLAGDWVHNEQFF
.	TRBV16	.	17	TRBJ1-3	TGTGCCAGCAGCCAATCCACCCTCACTGTCTCTGGAAACACCATATATTTT	CASSQSTLTVSGNTIYF
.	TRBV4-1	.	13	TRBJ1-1	TGCGCCAGCAGCCAAGGAAGACAGGATGAAGCTTTCTTT	CASSQGRQDEAFF
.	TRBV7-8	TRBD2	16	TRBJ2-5	TGTGCCAGCAGCTTAGGATGGGGGGGGTCCCAAGAGACCCAGTACTTC	CASSLGWGGSQETQYF
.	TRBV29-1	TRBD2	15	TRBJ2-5	TGCAGCGTTGTCCCGGGACTAGCGCTCCAAGAGACCCAGTACTTC	CSVVPGLALQETQYF
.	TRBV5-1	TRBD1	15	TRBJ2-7	TGCGCCAGCAGCCTAACAGGGGGCGCGGGTTTCGAGCAGTACTTC	CASSLTGGAGFEQYF
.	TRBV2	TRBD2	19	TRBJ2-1	TGTGCCAGCAGTGGCCGAGGGGTTGGCGGGAGGGCCCATTGGAATGAGCAGTTCTTC	CASSGRGVGGRAHWNEQFF
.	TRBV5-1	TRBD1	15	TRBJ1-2	TGCGCCAGCTTTGGTAGGACAGGGTATCGTTATGGCTACACCTTC	CASFGRTGYRYGYTF
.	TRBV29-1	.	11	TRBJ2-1	TGCAGCGGCCTAAGAAACAATGAGCAGTTCTTC	CSGLRNNEQFF
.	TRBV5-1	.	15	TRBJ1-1	TGCGCCAGCAGCTTGGACAGATCGGTGAACACTGAAGCTTTCTTT	CASSLDRSVNTEAFF
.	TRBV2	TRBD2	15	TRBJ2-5	TGTGCCAGCAGTGCTCGGCTAGCGGTTGGAGAGACCCAGTACTTC	CASSARLAVGETQYF
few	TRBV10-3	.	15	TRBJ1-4	TGTGCCATCAGTGGGGGGGGACGGATTAATGAAAAACTGTTTTTT	CAISGGGRINEKLFF
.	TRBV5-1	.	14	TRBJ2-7	TGCGCCAGCAGTTTAGCGTATAACCCCTACGAGCAGTACTTC	CASSLAYNPYEQYF
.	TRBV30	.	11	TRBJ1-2	TGTGCCATCCCTTTGGGGGGGAACTACACCTTC	CAIPLGGNYTF
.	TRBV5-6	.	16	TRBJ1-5	TGTGCCAGCAGCTTTACCGGGACTCGGGGCAATCAGCCCCAGCATTTT	CASSFTGTRGNQPQHF
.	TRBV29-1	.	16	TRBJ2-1	TGCAGCGGACACGCCGTAGGGGGAAGCTCCTACAATGAGCAGTTCTTC	CSGHAVGGSSYNEQFF
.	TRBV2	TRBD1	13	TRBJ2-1	TGTGCCAGCAGGTGGACAGGGAGTAATGAGCAGTTCTTC	CASRWTGSNEQFF